This T cell receptor beta chain was identified during a study of blood T cell repertoires in COVID-19 (dated by TCRdb to the early 2020s). Concerning the study at large: Samples from collaborators originated in the United States, Italy and Spain and spanned both the acute and convalescent phases of COVID-19. The material from the prospective study consisted of cDNA or gDNA derived from T cells, B-cell-depleted T cells, or PBMCs. Deeply sampled blood TCRbeta repertoires from subjects exposed to, actively infected with, or recovered from COVID-19 were included in the dataset. A freely available public database, intended as a resource for researchers studying the immune response to SARS-CoV-2, is where the repertoires were released. Samples came from the ongoing ImmuneRACE study (first 160 participants) plus 1,254 subjects from 6 global collaborators. The sample metadata nearly always contained a de-identified subject ID, COVID-19 status, age in years and sex. Where available, HLA class I and class II types were obtained from metadata supplied by the sample provider rather than from assay-based typing.

Collaborating institutions collected whole blood in K2EDTA tubes following their own protocols. For TCRbeta analysis, collaborator samples were shipped as frozen whole blood, as isolated PBMCs, or as DNA extracted from either sample type. The CDR3 numbers 15 residues from cysteine through phenylalanine. The DNA shown is the 45-base CDR3, in frame from base 1. CDR1 and CDR2 are read off the germline V gene as ENHRY and SYGVKD. Compared with germline, V lacks 6 bases and J lacks 2 bases; bases without a gene match: 9. The immunoSEQ Assay, a bias-controlled multiplex PCR, was used to amplify TCRbeta CDR3 regions from genomic DNA. In the original analysis: The number of nucleated cells in each sample was estimated from the amplification of reference gene primers within the assay. To quantify the absolute abundance of each unique TCRbeta CDR3 rearrangement, sequence reads were collapsed and filtered. For each sample, productive Simpson clonality was calculated as the square root of Simpson's diversity index over productive rearrangements. Imported from immuneACCESS, the table was reduced by TCRdb to in-frame sequences with V and J called. These copies leave out some clones; in studies compared against another copy, an unresolved V gene accounts for under half, and the cause of the remainder is not known. The V and J calls and clone size come from that table; D and trimming were worked out from the DNA. This sample comprises some 250,000 clones, about four fifths of them detected only once. The ten largest clones add up to approximately 3.2% of the sample.

Of note for this clone: Its antigen target is currently unknown. No base quality information exists; no much larger clone differs at one position.

The paper as a whole reports these results and caveats: How much clinical and demographic metadata was included differed by source and by participant, and the metadata was provided uncurated.

The chain joins TRBV10-3 to TRBJ2-7; the central 8 bases match TRBD1. The sample consisted of peripheral blood. This clonotype was sampled from a woman in her late teens or twenties with acute or convalescent COVID-19. The sequenced DNA is TGTGCCATCAGCCAGGGGGCAAGGCTGGCCTACGAGCAGTACTTC. This sequence encodes CAISQGARLAYEQYF.